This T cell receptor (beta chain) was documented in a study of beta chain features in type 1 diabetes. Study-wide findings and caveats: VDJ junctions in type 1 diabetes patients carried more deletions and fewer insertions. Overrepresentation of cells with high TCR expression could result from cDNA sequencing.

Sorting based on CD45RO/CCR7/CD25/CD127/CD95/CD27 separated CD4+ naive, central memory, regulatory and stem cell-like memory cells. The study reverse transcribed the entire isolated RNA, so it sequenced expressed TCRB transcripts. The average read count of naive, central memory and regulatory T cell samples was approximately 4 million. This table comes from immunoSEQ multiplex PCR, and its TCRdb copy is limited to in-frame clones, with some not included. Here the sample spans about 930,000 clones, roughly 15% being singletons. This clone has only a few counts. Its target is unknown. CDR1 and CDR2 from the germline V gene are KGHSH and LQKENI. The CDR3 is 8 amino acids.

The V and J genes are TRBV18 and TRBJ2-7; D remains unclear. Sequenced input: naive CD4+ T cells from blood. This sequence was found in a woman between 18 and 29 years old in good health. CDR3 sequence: CASSPQKV. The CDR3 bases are TGTGCCAGCTCACCACAAAAGGTC.